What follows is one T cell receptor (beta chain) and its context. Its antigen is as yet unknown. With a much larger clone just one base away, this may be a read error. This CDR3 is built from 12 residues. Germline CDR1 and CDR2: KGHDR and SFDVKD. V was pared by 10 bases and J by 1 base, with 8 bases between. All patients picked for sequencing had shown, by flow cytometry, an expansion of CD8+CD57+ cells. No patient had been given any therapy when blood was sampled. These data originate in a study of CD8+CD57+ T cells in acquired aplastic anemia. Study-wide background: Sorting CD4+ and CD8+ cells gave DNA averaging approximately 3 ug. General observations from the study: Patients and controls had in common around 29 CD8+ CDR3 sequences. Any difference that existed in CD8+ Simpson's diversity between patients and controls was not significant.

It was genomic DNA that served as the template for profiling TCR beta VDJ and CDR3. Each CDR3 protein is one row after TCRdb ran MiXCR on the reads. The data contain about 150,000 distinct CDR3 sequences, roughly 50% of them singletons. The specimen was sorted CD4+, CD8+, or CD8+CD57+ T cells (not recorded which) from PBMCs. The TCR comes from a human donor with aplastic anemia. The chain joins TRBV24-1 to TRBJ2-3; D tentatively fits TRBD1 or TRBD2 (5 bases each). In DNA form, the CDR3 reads TGTGCCACTCGGGACCGCACAGATACGCAGTATTTT. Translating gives CATRDRTDTQYF.